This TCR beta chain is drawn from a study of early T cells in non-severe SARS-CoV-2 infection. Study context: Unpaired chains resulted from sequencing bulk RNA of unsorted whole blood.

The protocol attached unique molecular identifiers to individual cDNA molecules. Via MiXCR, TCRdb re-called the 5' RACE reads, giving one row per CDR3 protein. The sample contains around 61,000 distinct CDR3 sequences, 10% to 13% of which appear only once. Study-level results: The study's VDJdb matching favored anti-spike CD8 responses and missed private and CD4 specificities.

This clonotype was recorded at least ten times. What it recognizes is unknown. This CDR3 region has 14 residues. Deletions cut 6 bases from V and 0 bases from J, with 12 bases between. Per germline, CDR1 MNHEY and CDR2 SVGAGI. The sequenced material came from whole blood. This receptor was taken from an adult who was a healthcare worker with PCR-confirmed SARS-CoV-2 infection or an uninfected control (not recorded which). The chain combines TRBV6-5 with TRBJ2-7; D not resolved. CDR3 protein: CASSRDRLSYEQYF. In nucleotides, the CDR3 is TGTGCCAGCAGCCGTGACCGCCTCTCCTACGAGCAGTACTTC.